The clone carrying this TCR beta chain was observed a handful of times. Its antigen is as yet unknown. Some clones are missing from TCRdb's copy, which holds only in-frame ones; the method was immunoSEQ multiplex PCR. The sample includes about 590,000 clones, around 95% of them seen just once. This sample is part of a study of shared clonotypes between healthy human individuals. CD45RO-negative cells were positively selected for CCR7, leaving out terminally differentiated effector memory CD45RA+ cells. Notes on the study in general: Naive CD4 clonotype sharing across a few donors was 4% to 5.5%. Large depth notwithstanding, sorted-subset sequencing proved incomplete by rarefaction. Naive subsets typically showed greater estimated richness than memory subsets.

V lost 4 bases and J 3 bases, leaving 4 bases between the germline ends. The germline gives CDR1 SGHNT, CDR2 YYREEE (reference sequence). CDR3 length equals 11 residues. The sample consisted of naive CD8+ T cells sorted from blood. V and J are TRBV5-4 and TRBJ1-1, with D hard to call. The sequence was collected from a woman aged 30 to 39 in good health. CDR3 coding DNA: TGTGCCAGCAGCCCCCACACTGAAGCTTTCTTT. Translation: CASSPHTEAFF.